Shown below are 17 T cell receptor beta chains from a single sample sequenced in a study of OX40 agonist ivuxolimab in advanced cancers. Sequencing used immunoSEQ multiplex PCR; TCRdb keeps in-frame clones, though not all of them. The sample has tens of thousands of clones, 91% seen once; the top ten hold 11% to 15%. The input for sequencing was CD4+ or CD8+ T cells sorted from blood, taken in a trial of the OX40 agonist ivuxolimab. All receptors come from an adult with an advanced solid tumor such as melanoma, head and neck, liver or kidney cancer.

The chain carries TRBV28 and TRBJ1-1; 8 bases align to TRBD1. The CDR3 has 15 residues. Trimming cost V 5 bases and J 1 base; bases outside gene matches: 6. The germline CDR1 and CDR2 sequences are MDHEN and SYDVKM. CDR3 residues: CASSPWDRRNTEAFF. The CDR3 DNA reads TGTGCCAGCAGTCCTTGGGACAGGAGGAACACTGAAGCTTTCTTT.

This clone was seen once. The rearrangement joins TRBV6-5 to TRBJ2-7, with 8 bases lining up with TRBD1. The CDR3 is 15 amino acids. J was trimmed by 1 base and V by 6 bases; bases with no gene match: 8. CDR1 is MNHEY, CDR2 SVGAGI, per germline. CDR3 bases: TGTGCCAGCAGCAGCAGCCGGACAGGGTCCTACGAGCAGTACTTC. It translates to CASSSSRTGSYEQYF.

This clone has just a few counts. The chain couples TRBV18 to TRBJ1-5; D may be TRBD1 (6 bases). CDR1 and CDR2 (germline): KGHSH, LQKENI. V lost 3 bases, J lost 6 bases, and 12 bases lay in between. The CDR3 length is 14 residues. The CDR3 region has the DNA TGTGCCAGCTCACCCGGGGGGGCGCGTCAGCCCCAGCATTTT. This codes for CASSPGGARQPQHF.

J is TRBJ1-4 and V is TRBV5-8, with a tentative D call TRBD1 (5 bases). The CDR3 is 14 amino acids. Germline V lookup: CDR1 SGHTS, CDR2 YDEGEE. Trimming took off 4 bases at V and 7 bases at J, with 14 bases between the two ends. The CDR3 DNA sequence: TGTGCCAGCAGCCTCCCCGGAGGGGTTGAAAAACTGTTTTTT. Translating gives CASSLPGGVEKLFF.

The V gene is TRBV19, the J gene TRBJ1-4; D is possibly TRBD1 (5 bases). The CDR3 spans 14 residues. V gave up 4 bases and J gave up 12 bases, with 18 bases separating them. Germline CDR1 LNHDA, CDR2 SQIVND (reference sequence). CDR3: CASSNGAVTPELFF. In nucleotides, the CDR3 is TGTGCCAGTAGTAACGGGGCAGTGACCCCGGAACTGTTTTTT.

V usage is TRBV10-3 and J usage is TRBJ2-3; 10 bases align to TRBD2. Germline CDR1 ENHRY, CDR2 SYGVKD. This CDR3 region has 16 residues. V was pared by 2 bases and J by 0 bases, with 2 bases of the junction left unmatched. CDR3 coding DNA: TGTGCCATCAGTGAGCGGACTAGCGGCAGCACAGATACGCAGTATTTT. It yields the protein CAISERTSGSTDTQYF.

J is TRBJ2-1 and V is TRBV30, with 11 positions matching TRBD2. Unmatched junction bases numbered 10, after V lost 1 base and J lost 5 bases. CDR1 is GTSNPN, CDR2 SVGIG, per germline (reference sequence). The CDR3 is 17 residues long. The CDR3 spells CAWSAGGLAGEHNEQFF. CDR3 nucleotides: TGTGCCTGGAGTGCCGGCGGACTAGCGGGCGAACACAATGAGCAGTTCTTC.

Only one count was recorded for this clone. The chain joins TRBV15 to TRBJ1-1; D gene uncertain. V was cut by 4 bases and J by 0 bases, with 6 bases left in between. Germline V CDR1 and CDR2: LNHNV, YYDKDF (reference sequence). The CDR3 has 13 amino acids. In nucleotides, the CDR3 is TGTGCCACCAGCAATCGGATGAACACTGAAGCTTTCTTT. Translation gives CATSNRMNTEAFF.

V and J are TRBV6-1 and TRBJ2-7, with 9 bases aligning to TRBD2. Germline V CDR1 and CDR2: MNHNS, SASEGT. The CDR3 has 15 amino acids. The junction had 8 bases not matched to a gene; V was cut back by 6 bases and J by 2 bases. The CDR3 DNA follows: TGTGCCAGCAGAGGAGGGGCTAGCGGGACCTACGAGCAGTACTTC. It encodes CASRGGASGTYEQYF.

The CDR3 reads CASSLEGLAVYEQYF. CDR3 DNA: TGTGCCAGCAGCTTAGAGGGACTAGCGGTTTACGAGCAGTACTTC. The chain combines TRBV11-3 with TRBJ2-5; 11 bases map to TRBD2. The DNA end lines up better with TRBJ2-7; the J call may be wrong. The length of the CDR3 is 15 residues. Germline V gene lookup returns CDR1 SGHNT and CDR2 YENEEA.

The chain carries TRBV6-6 and TRBJ2-7; perhaps TRBD2 as D (5 bases). In germline, CDR1 is MNHNY, CDR2 SVGAGI (reference sequence). The CDR3 runs 15 residues. V lost 2 bases to trimming and J lost 7 bases, with 18 bases between them. For the CDR3, the DNA is TGTGCCAGCAGTTACGGTCAGCGGCGGCTACGGGAGCAGTACTTC. Translated, it gives CASSYGQRRLREQYF.

The rearrangement joins TRBV28 to TRBJ2-7; possible D gene TRBD1, 5 bases. This CDR3 has 11 residues. In germline, CDR1 is MDHEN, CDR2 SYDVKM. Trimming shortened V by 6 bases and J by 5 bases, and 8 bases separated the two germline ends. CDR3 in amino acids: CASRSRDEQYF. The CDR3 coding sequence is TGTGCCAGCAGGAGCAGGGACGAGCAGTACTTC.

The V call is TRBV6-6, the J call TRBJ2-1; TRBD2 matches at 7 bases. The V and J ends lost 8 bases and 6 bases, in that order; junction bases with no gene match: 7. CDR1 is MNHNY, CDR2 SVGAGI, per germline (reference sequence). This CDR3 has 13 residues. The CDR3 DNA follows: TGTGCCAGCTTGGGGGGGGTGGGCAATGAGCAGTTCTTC. Its protein product is CASLGGVGNEQFF.

The chain recombines TRBV28 with TRBJ2-3, with D possibly matching TRBD1 (6 bases). CDR1 is MDHEN and CDR2 is SYDVKM in the germline V gene. The CDR3 is made up of 14 amino acids. Trimming shortened V by 2 bases and J by 4 bases, and 10 bases separated the two germline ends. The chain's CDR3 is CASSLVRGPDTQYF. The CDR3 coding sequence is TGTGCCAGCAGTTTAGTCAGGGGTCCAGATACGCAGTATTTT.

The V call is TRBV6-6, the J call TRBJ2-7, with 7 bases lining up with TRBD1. V trimming: 6 bases; J trimming: 0 bases; junction bases outside the gene matches: 8. Looked up from germline, CDR1 is MNHNY and CDR2 is SVGAGI (reference sequence). The CDR3 consists of 15 residues. The CDR3 coding sequence is TGTGCCAGCAGAAAGAGTGGACAGGCCTCCTACGAGCAGTACTTC. Translation gives CASRKSGQASYEQYF.

V usage is TRBV19 and J usage is TRBJ1-5, with D uncertain. There are 12 residues in the CDR3. Germline V gene lookup returns CDR1 LNHDA and CDR2 SQIVND (reference sequence). Deletions cut 4 bases from V and 6 bases from J, with 7 bases between. CDR3 amino acids: CASSTLSQPQHF. In nucleotides, the CDR3 is TGTGCCAGTAGTACCTTATCTCAGCCCCAGCATTTT.

This chain connects TRBV25-1 to TRBJ2-7; the match to TRBD1 covers 7 bases. V lost 4 bases and J lost 7; bases outside the gene matches: 19. The CDR3 is 17 amino acids. Per the germline V gene, CDR1 is MGHDK and CDR2 is SYGVNS. The CDR3 region has the DNA TGTGCCAGCAGTGGCCTAACAGGGGCCACTTTGAGCGTTGAGCAGTACTTC. The encoded protein is CASSGLTGATLSVEQYF.